The 30 T cell receptor beta chains below were found in one sample sequenced in a study of regulatory T cells in long-lasting Graves disease. In building TCR beta libraries, iRepertoire HTBI primers were used together with Arm-PCR of CDR3 regions. From the multiplex PCR reads, TCRdb called clonotypes with MiXCR, one entry per CDR3 protein. The table lists under 250,000 distinct CDR3 sequences, roughly 19% of them singletons. The time point denotes: newly diagnosed GD, antithyroid drugs for less than 3 months. RNA from PBMCs was the source of the TCR library. The same sample was also studied in work on T cells in Graves' hyperthyroidism and ophthalmopathy.

Specimen: peripheral blood mononuclear cells (PBMCs), collected at new diagnosis, from a patient treated with antithyroid drugs. These receptors were obtained from a woman aged 30 to 39 with Graves disease.

This clonotype has a count of ten or more. The chain uses TRBV27 and TRBJ2-7, with TRBD1 matching over 7 bases. The germline gives CDR1 MNHEY, CDR2 SMNVEV (reference sequence). The CDR3 totals 14 residues. V shed 6 bases and J 0 bases; nucleotides not matched to a gene: 5. The CDR3 reads CASSPTGISYEQYF. The CDR3 region has the DNA TGTGCCAGCAGCCCGACAGGGATCTCCTACGAGCAGTACTTC.

This clonotype was picked up many times. This rearrangement joins TRBV28 to TRBJ2-7, with TRBD2 matching over 12 bases. Trimming took 2 bases from V and 2 from J; bases not matched to a gene: 4. The CDR3 extends over 16 amino acids. Germline V gene lookup returns CDR1 MDHEN and CDR2 SYDVKM. The CDR3 DNA follows: TGTGCCAGCAGTTTACTAGCGGGAGGGGAGGCCTACGAGCAGTACTTC. It yields the protein CASSLLAGGEAYEQYF.

This rearrangement joins TRBV11-2 to TRBJ2-3; tentatively, D is TRBD2 (5 bases). CDR1 and CDR2 (germline): SGHAT, FQNNGV. The length of the CDR3 is 15 residues. Trimming took 5 bases from V and 2 from J, leaving 14 bases between them. The CDR3 protein is CASSLWWEITDTQYF. CDR3 nucleotide sequence: TGTGCCAGCAGCCTTTGGTGGGAGATCACAGATACGCAGTATTTT.

On this clonotype itself: This likely reflects a read error, since a far larger clone is one base away. This rearrangement joins TRBV11-2 to TRBJ1-1; no clear D. CDR3 length: 15 residues. Trimming removed 1 base at V and 4 bases at J, with 13 bases between. Germline CDR1 is SGHAT and CDR2 is FQNNGV. The CDR3 sequence is CASSLGGNGGTEAFF. For the CDR3, the DNA is TGTGCCAGCAGCTTAGGAGGGAACGGCGGCACTGAAGCTTTCTTT.

This clonotype was observed many times. The rearrangement links TRBV6-1 to TRBJ2-2; D is ambiguous. Looked up from germline, CDR1 is MNHNS and CDR2 is SASEGT. The CDR3 is 12 residues long. V shed 5 bases and J shed 7 bases, with 8 bases lying between them. The CDR3 nucleotides are TGTGCCAGCAGTCCGGGCGGCGGGGAGCTGTTTTTT. Protein: CASSPGGGELFF.

The sample holds many counts of this clonotype. The rearrangement links TRBV18 to TRBJ2-1; D not resolved. Germline CDR1 reads KGHSH; CDR2 reads LQKENI. The CDR3 runs to 12 residues. The V end was cut by 4 bases, the J end by 3 bases, with 4 bases between. The CDR3 bases are TGTGCCAGCTCACATCTCTACAATGAGCAGTTCTTC. Translating gives CASSHLYNEQFF.

This clonotype has ten or more counts. V is TRBV12-3 or TRBV12-4 and J is TRBJ2-7, with TRBD1 identical over 8 bases. The V segment lost 6 bases and the J segment 2 bases; nucleotides outside the gene matches: 9. This CDR3 has 15 amino acids. The CDR3 reads CASRESGTGTYEQYF. CDR3 sequence (DNA): TGTGCCAGCAGAGAATCCGGGACAGGCACCTACGAGCAGTACTTC.

Many counts were recorded for this clonotype. The J gene is TRBJ2-4, the V gene TRBV28, with TRBD2 identical over 9 bases. The CDR3 covers 16 residues. J lost 0 bases, V lost 6 bases, and 6 bases had no gene match. Germline values: CDR1 MDHEN, CDR2 SYDVKM. The DNA of the CDR3 is TGTGCCAGCAGCTTAAGCGGGAGGTTAGCCAAAAACATTCAGTACTTC. It encodes CASSLSGRLAKNIQYF. Full variable domain (missing parts from reference TRBV28 and TRBJ2-4): DVKVTQSSRYLVKRTGEKVFLECVQDMDHENMFWYRQDPGLGLRLIYFSYDVKMKEKGDIPEGYSVSREKKERFSLILESASTNQTSMYLCASSLSGRLAKNIQYFGAGTRLSVL.

Only a few counts were recorded for this clonotype. This may be a read error: a much more frequent sequence differs by one nucleotide. The chain joins TRBV28 to TRBJ1-1, with TRBD1 as a possible D gene (5 bases). From germline, CDR1 is MDHEN and CDR2 SYDVKM. CDR3 length: 14 residues. The CDR3 DNA is TGTGCCGGCAGTTTAGGAACAGGGAACACTGAAGCTTTCTTT. Amino acids: CAGSLGTGNTEAFF.

This clonotype was detected ten times or more. The V and J genes are TRBV30 and TRBJ2-7; a weak D match, TRBD2 (6 bases). CDR3 length equals 15 residues. Germline lookup yields CDR1 GTSNPN and CDR2 SVGIG (reference sequence). V was cut by 5 bases and J by 2 bases, with 19 bases left in between. This chain's CDR3 is CAWAPSRGTAYEQYF. The DNA for the CDR3 is TGTGCCTGGGCCCCCTCGCGGGGTACGGCCTACGAGCAGTACTTC.

The chain links TRBV2 to TRBJ2-1, with TRBD2 identical over 12 bases. This CDR3 spans 16 amino acids. V gave up 3 bases and J gave up 9 bases; unmatched junction bases: 9. The germline gives CDR1 SNHLY, CDR2 FYNNEI. CDR3 bases: TGTGCCAGCAGTGATACGGCTAGCGGGAGGGCCGGTGAGCAGTTCTTC. Its protein is CASSDTASGRAGEQFF.

The chain joins TRBV12-3 or TRBV12-4 to TRBJ2-5, with 9 bases that match TRBD1. This CDR3 contains 16 residues. With V trimmed by 3 bases and J by 5 bases, 10 bases remained unmatched. CDR3 protein: CASSFGQGRGPETQYF. CDR3 in DNA: TGTGCCAGCAGTTTCGGACAGGGGAGGGGTCCCGAGACCCAGTACTTC.

The chain employs TRBV11-2 and TRBJ2-2; 13 bases match TRBD2. V dropped 6 bases and J dropped 5; count of bases not matched to a gene: 3. This CDR3 is built from 15 residues. Germline CDR1 SGHAT, CDR2 FQNNGV. The CDR3 reads CASRQTSGRTGELFF. The CDR3 DNA reads as TGTGCCAGCAGGCAGACTAGCGGGAGGACCGGGGAGCTGTTTTTT.

This clonotype appeared many times. The rearrangement uses TRBV25-1 and TRBJ2-7; D not certain. Germline V gene data show CDR1 as MGHDK and CDR2 as SYGVNS. The CDR3 spans 14 residues. Trimming removed 8 bases from V and 0 bases from J, with 14 bases in between. The CDR3 sequence is CASVGRLNSYEQYF. In DNA, the CDR3 is TGTGCCAGCGTAGGACGGCTAAACTCCTACGAGCAGTACTTC.

At least ten counts were recorded for this clonotype. The J gene is TRBJ2-7, the V gene TRBV6-5; the D is unclear. Germline loops: CDR1 MNHEY, CDR2 SVGAGI. The CDR3 consists of 13 residues. V was clipped by 2 bases and J by 7 bases, with 12 bases between them. CDR3 coding DNA: TGTGCCAGCAGTTACGGAGCTTTGGCGGAGCAGTACTTC. Translating gives CASSYGALAEQYF.

On this clonotype: A single base is all that separates this from a far larger clone, so a read error is likely. The gene calls are TRBV3-1 and TRBJ2-7; the match to TRBD2 covers 9 bases. This CDR3 contains 16 residues. J gave up 7 bases and V 0 bases, and 10 bases lay outside the gene matches. From germline, CDR1 is LGHDT and CDR2 YNNKEL (reference sequence). In DNA, the CDR3 is TGTGCCAGCAGCCAAGATCTGACTAGCGGCGTCAATGAGCAGTACTTC. This sequence encodes CASSQDLTSGVNEQYF.

CDR3 protein: CASSLSPGGHTDTQYF. CDR3 DNA sequence: TGTGCCAGCAGTTTATCGCCAGGGGGCCACACAGATACGCAGTATTTT. The chain links TRBV28 to TRBJ2-3; TRBD1 matches at 8 bases. Trimming cost V 1 base and J 2 bases; bases outside gene matches: 5. This CDR3 is built from 16 residues. CDR1 is MDHEN, CDR2 SYDVKM, per germline.

This clonotype was counted many times. The chain recombines TRBV20-1 with TRBJ1-1; D is unclear. The CDR3 covers 13 residues. Trimming pared 0 bases from V and 3 bases from J, leaving 8 bases between. CDR1 is DFQATT and CDR2 is SNEGSKA in the germline V gene (reference sequence). CDR3 region: CSARDEGYTEAFF. In DNA form, the CDR3 reads TGCAGTGCTAGAGATGAAGGTTACACTGAAGCTTTCTTT.

This clonotype was counted many times. The chain links TRBV28 to TRBJ1-5; D is uncertain. Germline loops: CDR1 MDHEN, CDR2 SYDVKM. The CDR3 has 15 amino acids. The V gene lost 3 bases and the J gene lost 4 bases, with 13 bases spanning the gap. The DNA of the CDR3 is TGTGCCAGCAGTTTTAGGCAGCCGTATAATCAGCCCCAGCATTTT. This codes for CASSFRQPYNQPQHF.

This clonotype appeared many times. The gene calls are TRBV28 and TRBJ2-6; D perhaps matches TRBD2 (6 bases). This CDR3 spans 15 amino acids. Germline CDR1 reads MDHEN; CDR2 reads SYDVKM. V was pared by 5 bases and J by 2 bases, with 10 bases between. The CDR3 sequence: CASSQWGAGANVLTF. DNA for the CDR3: TGTGCCAGCAGTCAATGGGGGGCTGGGGCCAACGTCCTGACTTTC. Full variable domain (missing parts from reference TRBV28 and TRBJ2-6): DVKVTQSSRYLVKRTGEKVFLECVQDMDHENMFWYRQDPGLGLRLIYFSYDVKMKEKGDIPEGYSVSREKKERFSLILESASTNQTSMYLCASSQWGAGANVLTFGAGSRLTVL.

This clonotype was seen ten or more times. The gene calls are TRBV7-8 and TRBJ1-4, with D maybe TRBD1 (5 bases). V lost 6 bases and J 8 bases, leaving 22 bases between the germline ends. The CDR3 runs to 16 residues. Per the germline V gene, CDR1 is SGHVS and CDR2 is FQNEAQ. This chain's CDR3 is CASSFGGGLLGEKLFF. Here the CDR3 DNA reads TGTGCCAGCAGTTTCGGCGGGGGTCTCTTGGGGGAAAAACTGTTTTTT.

This clonotype was detected ten times or more. The chain employs TRBV6-1 and TRBJ2-7; TRBD1 matches 10 bases. V was pared by 5 bases and J by 6 bases, with 7 bases of the junction left unmatched. Germline V gene sequence: CDR1 MNHNS, CDR2 SASEGT. This CDR3 region has 14 residues. The DNA of the CDR3 is TGTGCCAGCAGTAGGGGACAGGGGTTGGTCGAGCAGTACTTC. Its protein is CASSRGQGLVEQYF.

This clonotype appeared many times. The chain combines TRBV6-1 with TRBJ1-1; D is unresolved. CDR1 is MNHNS, CDR2 SASEGT, per germline. V was shortened by 2 bases and J by 1 base, with 8 bases between the two germline ends. This CDR3 is built from 14 residues. CDR3 nucleotides: TGTGCCAGCAGTGAATCGGATTGGAACACTGAAGCTTTCTTT. Translating gives CASSESDWNTEAFF.

This clonotype showed up many times. The chain recombines TRBV7-9 with TRBJ2-7; 9 bases align to TRBD1. This CDR3 is 15 amino acids long. V gave up 2 bases and J gave up 5 bases; unmatched junction bases: 7. From germline, CDR1 is SEHNR and CDR2 FQNEAQ (reference sequence). The DNA of the CDR3 is TGTGCCAGCAGCTTATTGGGACAGGGTATAAACGAGCAGTACTTC. Its translation is CASSLLGQGINEQYF.

This clonotype was seen repeatedly, ten times or more. This chain connects TRBV27 to TRBJ2-3; 9 bases align to TRBD2. V was clipped by 5 bases and J by 5 bases; unmatched bases: 14. CDR3 length: 17 residues. Looked up from germline, CDR1 is MNHEY and CDR2 is SMNVEV (reference sequence). In DNA form, the CDR3 reads TGTGCCAGCAGTCCTTACCTAGCGGGGCCTAAAGAAGATACGCAGTATTTT. Protein: CASSPYLAGPKEDTQYF.

A note on this clonotype: This likely reflects a read error, since a far larger clone is one base away. The CDR3 nucleotides read TGTGCCAGCAGCCTGGAGAATATTGGCCCCCACCTTTTGAACACTGAAACTTTCTTT. It translates to CASSLENIGPHLLNTETFF. The V call is TRBV28, the J call TRBJ2-3; D uncertain. Germline values: CDR1 MDHEN, CDR2 SYDVKM. The CDR3 totals 19 residues.

In this sample, this clonotype turned up many times. The chain joins TRBV28 to TRBJ2-6; tentatively, D is TRBD1 or TRBD2 (5 bases each). Germline CDR1 and CDR2: MDHEN and SYDVKM. The CDR3 is 16 amino acids. V was clipped by 8 bases and J by 0 bases, with 14 bases between them. The CDR3 protein is CASLGTVNSGANVLTF. CDR3 bases: TGTGCCAGCTTGGGGACGGTTAACTCTGGGGCCAACGTCCTGACTTTC.

This clonotype occurred many times. V and J are TRBV6-1 and TRBJ1-2; D gene unclear. Germline CDR1 and CDR2: MNHNS and SASEGT. The CDR3 totals 13 residues. V lost 2 bases to trimming and J lost 8 bases, with 12 bases between them. This CDR3 is CASSEKPVLGYTF. In DNA, the CDR3 is TGTGCCAGCAGTGAAAAGCCGGTCTTGGGCTACACCTTC.

In its sample, this clonotype was seen many times. The chain carries TRBV6-5 and TRBJ1-1; a possible D gene is TRBD1 (5 bases). CDR1 and CDR2 from the germline V gene are MNHEY and SVGAGI. V gave up 0 bases and J gave up 0 bases, with 11 bases separating them. The CDR3 runs 16 residues. For the CDR3, the DNA is TGTGCCAGCAGTTACTCGTATCTCAGGGTGAACACTGAAGCTTTCTTT. Residues: CASSYSYLRVNTEAFF.

This sequence joins TRBV19 and TRBJ2-7; 14 bases match TRBD2. CDR3 length equals 20 residues. Germline lookup yields CDR1 LNHDA and CDR2 SQIVND (reference sequence). V dropped 5 bases and J dropped 0; count of bases not matched to a gene: 15. Written as DNA, the CDR3 is TGTGCCAGTAGTCTTAAAAGAGGACTAGCGGGAGGTGCCGACTCCTACGAGCAGTACTTC. This sequence encodes CASSLKRGLAGGADSYEQYF.